This TCR beta chain was observed in a study of shared clonotypes between healthy human individuals. The test was conducted at deep level. Measured with immunoSEQ multiplex PCR; TCRdb has only the in-frame clones, and not every one. In the table there are millions of clones, about 95% of which are singletons. For this clone: This CDR3 is also generated by other DNA sequences in the sample.

Germline CDR1 and CDR2: SNHLY and FYNNEI. Trimming removed 8 bases from V and 5 bases from J, with 15 bases in between. CDR3 length: 13 amino acids. CD4+ cells were split into CD45RA+ naive and CD45RA-negative memory subsets. V usage is TRBV2 and J usage is TRBJ1-2, with TRBD1 as a possible D gene (5 bases). The clonotype comes from a man between 18 and 35 years old in good health. Material for sequencing was naive CD4+ T cells sorted from blood. Described subset: CD45RA+ positively selected. CDR3 sequence (DNA): TGTGCCAGCGTTACCGGGACGGTGTATGGCTACACCTTC. Translating it yields CASVTGTVYGYTF.